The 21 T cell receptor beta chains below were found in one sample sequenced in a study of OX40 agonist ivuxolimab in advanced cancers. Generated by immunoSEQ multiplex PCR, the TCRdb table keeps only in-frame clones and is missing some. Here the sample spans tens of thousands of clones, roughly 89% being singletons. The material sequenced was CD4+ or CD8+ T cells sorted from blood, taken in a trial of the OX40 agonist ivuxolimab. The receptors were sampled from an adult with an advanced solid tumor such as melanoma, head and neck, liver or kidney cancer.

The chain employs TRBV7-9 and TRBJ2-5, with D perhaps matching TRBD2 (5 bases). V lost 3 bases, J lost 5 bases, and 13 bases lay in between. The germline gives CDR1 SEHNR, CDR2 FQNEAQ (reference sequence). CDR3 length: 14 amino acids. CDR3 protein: CASSLGGQSETQYF. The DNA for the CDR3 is TGTGCCAGCAGCTTGGGCGGGCAGAGTGAGACCCAGTACTTC.

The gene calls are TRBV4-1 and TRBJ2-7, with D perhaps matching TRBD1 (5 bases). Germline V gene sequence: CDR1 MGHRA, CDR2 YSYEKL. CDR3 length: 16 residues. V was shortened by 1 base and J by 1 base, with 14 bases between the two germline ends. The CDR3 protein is CASSQAGQGLSYEQYF. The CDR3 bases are TGCGCCAGCAGCCAAGCGGGCCAGGGCCTATCCTACGAGCAGTACTTC.

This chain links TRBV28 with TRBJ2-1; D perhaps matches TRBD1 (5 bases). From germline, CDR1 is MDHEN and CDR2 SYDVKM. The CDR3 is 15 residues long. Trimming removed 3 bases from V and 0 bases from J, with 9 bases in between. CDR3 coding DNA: TGTGCCAGCAGTTTGGGGCGAAGCTCCTACAATGAGCAGTTCTTC. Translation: CASSLGRSSYNEQFF.

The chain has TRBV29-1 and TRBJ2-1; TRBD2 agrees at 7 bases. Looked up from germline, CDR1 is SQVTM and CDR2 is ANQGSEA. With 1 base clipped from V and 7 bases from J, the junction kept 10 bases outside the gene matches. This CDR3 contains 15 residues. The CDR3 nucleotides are TGCAGCGTTGAAGGATGGCGCGGGAGTCGAAATGAGCAGTTCTTC. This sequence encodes CSVEGWRGSRNEQFF.

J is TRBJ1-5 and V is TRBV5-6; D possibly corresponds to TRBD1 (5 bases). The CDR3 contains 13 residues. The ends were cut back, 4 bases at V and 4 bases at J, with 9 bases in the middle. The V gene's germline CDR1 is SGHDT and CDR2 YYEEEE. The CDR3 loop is CASSREGNQPQHF. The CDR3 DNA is TGTGCCAGCAGCCGGGAGGGGAATCAGCCCCAGCATTTT.

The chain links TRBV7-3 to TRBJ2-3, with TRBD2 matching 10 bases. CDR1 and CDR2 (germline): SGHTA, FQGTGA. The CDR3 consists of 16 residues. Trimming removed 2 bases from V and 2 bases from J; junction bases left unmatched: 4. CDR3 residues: CASSLGTSVYTDTQYF. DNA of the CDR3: TGTGCCAGCAGCTTAGGGACTAGCGTCTACACAGATACGCAGTATTTT.

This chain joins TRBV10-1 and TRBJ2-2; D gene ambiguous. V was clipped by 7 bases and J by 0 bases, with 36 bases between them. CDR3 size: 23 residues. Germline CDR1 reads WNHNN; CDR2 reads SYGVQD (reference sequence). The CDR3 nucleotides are TGCGCCAGCATGTCTAAGGGTCGATTAGTTATCCCCACCTCTCTAGCGAACACCGGGGAGCTGTTTTTT. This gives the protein CASMSKGRLVIPTSLANTGELFF.

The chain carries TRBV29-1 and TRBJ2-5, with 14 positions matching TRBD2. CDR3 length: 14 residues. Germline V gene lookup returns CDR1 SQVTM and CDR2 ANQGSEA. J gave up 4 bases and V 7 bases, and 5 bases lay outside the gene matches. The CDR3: CSASGTSGGETQYF. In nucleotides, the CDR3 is TGCAGCGCCAGTGGGACTAGCGGGGGAGAGACCCAGTACTTC.

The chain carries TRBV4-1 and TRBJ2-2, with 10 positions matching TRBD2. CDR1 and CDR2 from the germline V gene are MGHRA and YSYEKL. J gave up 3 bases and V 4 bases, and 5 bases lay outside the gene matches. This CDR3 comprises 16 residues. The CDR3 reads CASSPLAGVDTGELFF. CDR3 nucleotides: TGCGCCAGCAGCCCCCTAGCGGGGGTCGACACCGGGGAGCTGTTTTTT.

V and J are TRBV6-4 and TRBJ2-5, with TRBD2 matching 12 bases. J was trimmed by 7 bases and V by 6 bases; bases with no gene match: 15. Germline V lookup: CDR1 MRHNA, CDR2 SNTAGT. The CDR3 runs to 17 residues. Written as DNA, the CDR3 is TGTGCCAGCAGAGGACTAGCGGGAAACGAGGGCAAAGGGACCCAGTACTTC. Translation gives CASRGLAGNEGKGTQYF.

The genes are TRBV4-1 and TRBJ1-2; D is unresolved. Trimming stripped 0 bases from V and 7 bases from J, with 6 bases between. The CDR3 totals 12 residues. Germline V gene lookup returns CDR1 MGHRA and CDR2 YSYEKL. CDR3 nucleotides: TGCGCCAGCAGCCAAGATGGCATTGGCTACACCTTC. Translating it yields CASSQDGIGYTF.

The CDR3 DNA is TGTGCCAGCAGCGGCGGGACTAGCGGTGTGGAGCAGTTCTTC. Translating gives CASSGGTSGVEQFF. The rearrangement uses TRBV9 and TRBJ2-1; 11 bases map to TRBD2. Trimming cost V 3 bases and J 10 bases; bases outside gene matches: 6. The CDR3 length is 14 residues. In germline, CDR1 is SGDLS, CDR2 YYNGEE.

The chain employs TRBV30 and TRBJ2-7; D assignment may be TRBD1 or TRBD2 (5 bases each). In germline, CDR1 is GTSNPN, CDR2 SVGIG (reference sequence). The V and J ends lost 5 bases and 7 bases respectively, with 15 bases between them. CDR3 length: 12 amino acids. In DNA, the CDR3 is TGTGCCTGGGGACTGCAGGGCCCTGAGCAGTACTTC. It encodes CAWGLQGPEQYF.

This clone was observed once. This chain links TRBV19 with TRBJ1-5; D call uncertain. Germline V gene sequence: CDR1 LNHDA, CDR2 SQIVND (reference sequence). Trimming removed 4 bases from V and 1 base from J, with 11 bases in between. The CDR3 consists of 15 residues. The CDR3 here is CASSTMTASNQPQHF. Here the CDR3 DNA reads TGTGCCAGTAGTACCATGACGGCGAGCAATCAGCCCCAGCATTTT.

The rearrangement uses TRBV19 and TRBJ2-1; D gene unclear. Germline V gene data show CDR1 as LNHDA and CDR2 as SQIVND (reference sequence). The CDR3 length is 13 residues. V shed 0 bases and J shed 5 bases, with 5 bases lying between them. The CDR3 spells CASSIDLNNEQFF. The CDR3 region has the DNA TGTGCCAGTAGTATAGACTTGAACAATGAGCAGTTCTTC.

This CDR3 is CASSPLTGWGTEAFF. The CDR3 DNA follows: TGTGCCAGCAGTCCCTTGACAGGGTGGGGAACTGAAGCTTTCTTT. This chain links TRBV6-5 with TRBJ1-1, with 7 bases that match TRBD1. V dropped 5 bases and J dropped 5; count of bases not matched to a gene: 11. Germline lookup yields CDR1 MNHEY and CDR2 SVGAGI. This CDR3 has 15 residues.

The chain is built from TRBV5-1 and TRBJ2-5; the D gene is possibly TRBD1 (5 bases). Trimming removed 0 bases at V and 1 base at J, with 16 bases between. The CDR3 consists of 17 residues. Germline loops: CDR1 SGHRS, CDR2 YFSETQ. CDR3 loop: CASSLEGPGWGQETQYF. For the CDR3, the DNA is TGCGCCAGCAGCTTGGAAGGCCCAGGGTGGGGCCAAGAGACCCAGTACTTC.

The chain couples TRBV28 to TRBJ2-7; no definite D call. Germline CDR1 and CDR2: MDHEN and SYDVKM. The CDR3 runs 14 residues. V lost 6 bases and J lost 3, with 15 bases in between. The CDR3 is CASSSRTEHYEQYF. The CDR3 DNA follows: TGTGCCAGCAGCTCCCGAACCGAACACTACGAGCAGTACTTC.

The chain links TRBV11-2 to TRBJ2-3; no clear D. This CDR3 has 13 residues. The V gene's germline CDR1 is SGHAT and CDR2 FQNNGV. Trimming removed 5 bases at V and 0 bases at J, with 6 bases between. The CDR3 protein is CASSPGSTDTQYF. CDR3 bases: TGTGCCAGCAGCCCCGGGAGCACAGATACGCAGTATTTT.

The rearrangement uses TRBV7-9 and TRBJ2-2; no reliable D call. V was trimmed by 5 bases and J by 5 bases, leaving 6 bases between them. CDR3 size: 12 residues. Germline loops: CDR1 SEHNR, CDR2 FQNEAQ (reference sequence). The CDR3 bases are TGTGCCAGCAGCCCTAAAACCGGGGAGCTGTTTTTT. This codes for CASSPKTGELFF.

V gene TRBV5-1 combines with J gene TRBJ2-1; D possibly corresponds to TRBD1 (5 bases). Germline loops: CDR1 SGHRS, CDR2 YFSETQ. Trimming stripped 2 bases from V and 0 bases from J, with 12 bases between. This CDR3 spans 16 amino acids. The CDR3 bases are TGCGCCAGCAGCTTAATTTACAGGAGCTCCTACAATGAGCAGTTCTTC. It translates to CASSLIYRSSYNEQFF.